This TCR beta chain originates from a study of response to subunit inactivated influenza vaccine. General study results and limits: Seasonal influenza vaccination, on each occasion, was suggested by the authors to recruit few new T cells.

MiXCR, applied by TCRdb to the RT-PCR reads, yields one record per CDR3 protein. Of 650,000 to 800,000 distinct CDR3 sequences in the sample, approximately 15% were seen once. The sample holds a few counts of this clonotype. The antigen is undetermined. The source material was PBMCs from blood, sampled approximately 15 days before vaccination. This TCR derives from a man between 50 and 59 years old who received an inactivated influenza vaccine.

The CDR3 loop is CASSLSATGGHYEQYF. CDR3 nucleotides: TGTGCCAGCAGTTTATCTGCGACAGGGGGCCACTACGAGCAGTACTTC. V gene TRBV28 combines with J gene TRBJ2-7; 10 positions agree with TRBD1. Trimming cost V 1 base and J 3 bases; bases outside gene matches: 6. The length of the CDR3 is 16 residues. The V gene's germline CDR1 is MDHEN and CDR2 SYDVKM.